This T cell receptor (beta chain) derives from a study of blood T cell repertoires in COVID-19. Germline V gives CDR1 SGHTA, CDR2 FQGNSA. The CDR3 runs to 15 residues. V was clipped by 3 bases and J by 5 bases; unmatched bases: 5. Recruited during active infection, patients (from Seattle) were subsequently followed longitudinally. Original methodology: Amplification from reference gene primers served as the basis for estimated nucleated cell counts. Sequencing used immunoSEQ multiplex PCR; TCRdb keeps in-frame clones, though not all of them. V and J calls and clone size are as listed in that table; D and trimming were resolved from the DNA. Of some 270,000 clones in the sample, about 86% were seen once.

This sequence joins TRBV7-2 and TRBJ2-5, with 11 bases lining up with TRBD2. This sequence was found in a person aged 65 to 85 with COVID-19, enrolled during active disease. The specimen was peripheral blood. For the CDR3, the DNA is TGTGCCAGCAGCTTTTTAGCGGGGGGGCCGGAGACCCAGTACTTC. Its translation: CASSFLAGGPETQYF.